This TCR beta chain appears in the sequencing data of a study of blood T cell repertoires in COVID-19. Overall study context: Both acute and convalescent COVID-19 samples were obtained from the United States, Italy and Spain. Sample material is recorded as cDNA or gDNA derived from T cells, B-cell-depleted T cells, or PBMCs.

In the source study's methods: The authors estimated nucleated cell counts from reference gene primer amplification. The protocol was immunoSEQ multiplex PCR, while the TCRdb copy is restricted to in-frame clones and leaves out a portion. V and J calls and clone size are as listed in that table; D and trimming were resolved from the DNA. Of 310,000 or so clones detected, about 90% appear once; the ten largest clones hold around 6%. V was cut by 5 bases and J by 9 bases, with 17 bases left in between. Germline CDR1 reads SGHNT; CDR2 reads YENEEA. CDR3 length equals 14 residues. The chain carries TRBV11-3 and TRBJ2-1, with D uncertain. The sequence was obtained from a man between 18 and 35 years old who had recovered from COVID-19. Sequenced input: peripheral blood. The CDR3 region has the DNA TGTGCCAGCAGCCTCCAAGGAGCGATGGGTGAGCAGTTCTTC. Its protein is CASSLQGAMGEQFF.